This TCR beta chain originates from a study of human T cells and chemical hapten exposure. Study overall: Diagnoses of alopecia areata, totalis or universalis occurred in mostly female patients. There were per-sample TCR yield variations, arising mainly from small pooled library volume differences.

Time point specified: patch test 2, 6 weeks after DPC sensitization. Treatment indicated: therapeutic diphenylcyclopropenone sensitization with weekly scalp DPC. Individual cDNA molecules in this library carried unique molecular identifiers. Each CDR3 protein gets one entry after TCRdb re-called the RACE reads with MiXCR. The data hold around 360,000 distinct CDR3 sequences, with around 6% observed a single time. This clonotype was detected a few times. Its antigen is as yet unknown. Germline CDR1 DFQATT, CDR2 SNEGSKA (reference sequence). V was trimmed by 5 bases and J by 0 bases, leaving 12 bases between them. The CDR3 runs to 14 residues. Whole-study findings and limits: Relative to controls, expanded TCRs formed significantly more large CDR3 similarity clusters.

The sequence derives from a woman aged 18-29 years with alopecia areata. Some clones in this sample may be carry-over from other donors' samples. This rearrangement joins TRBV20-1 to TRBJ2-3; D is uncertain. The sample in question was whole blood, obtained in connection with sensitization to the hapten diphenylcyclopropenone (DPC). DNA for the CDR3: TGCAGTGCTCCCCCTACGGCTAGCACAGATACGCAGTATTTT. Translation gives CSAPPTASTDTQYF.